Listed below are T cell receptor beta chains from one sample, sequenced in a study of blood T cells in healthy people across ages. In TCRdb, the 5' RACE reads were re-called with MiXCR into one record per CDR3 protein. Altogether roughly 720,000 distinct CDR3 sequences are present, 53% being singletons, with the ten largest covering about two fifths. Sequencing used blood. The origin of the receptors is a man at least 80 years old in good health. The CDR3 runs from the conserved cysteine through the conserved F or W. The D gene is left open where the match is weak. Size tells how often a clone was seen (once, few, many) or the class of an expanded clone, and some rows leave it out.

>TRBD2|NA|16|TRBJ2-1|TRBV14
CASSSTGLAGADEQFF
TGTGCCAGCAGCTCAACGGGACTAGCGGGAGCCGATGAGCAGTTCTTC
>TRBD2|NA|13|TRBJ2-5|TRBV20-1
CSAAGTSVNEQYF
TGCAGTGCAGCCGGGACTAGCGTGAATGAGCAGTACTTC
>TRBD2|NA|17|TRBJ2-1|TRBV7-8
CASSYITSGSVYNEQFF
TGTGCCAGCAGCTACATTACTAGCGGGAGTGTCTACAATGAGCAGTTCTTC
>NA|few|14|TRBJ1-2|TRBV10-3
CAIGTGSDHYGYTF
TGTGCCATCGGGACGGGGAGTGATCACTATGGCTACACCTTC
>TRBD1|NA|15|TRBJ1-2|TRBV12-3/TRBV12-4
CASSFGQGLSYGYTF
TGTGCCAGCAGTTTCGGACAGGGATTGTCCTATGGCTACACCTTC
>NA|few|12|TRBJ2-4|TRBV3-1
CASSQGRNIQYF
TGTGCCAGCAGCCAGGGCCGAAACATTCAGTACTTC
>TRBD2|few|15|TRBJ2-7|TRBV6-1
CASSLNSGSNYEQYF
TGTGCCAGCAGTCTAAATAGCGGGAGTAACTACGAGCAGTACTTC
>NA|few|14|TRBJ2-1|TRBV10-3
CAISEGLPLNEQFF
TGTGCCATCAGTGAGGGACTCCCACTCAATGAGCAGTTCTTC
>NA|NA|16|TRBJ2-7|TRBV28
CASSFRGRSGPYEQYF
TGTGCCAGCAGTTTCAGGGGAAGGAGCGGGCCCTACGAGCAGTACTTC
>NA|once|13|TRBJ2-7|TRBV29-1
CGVESDGTYEQYF
TGCGGCGTTGAATCGGACGGAACCTACGAGCAGTACTTC
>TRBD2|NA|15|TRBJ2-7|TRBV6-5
CASRPRTSGGYEQYF
TGTGCCAGCAGACCAAGGACTAGCGGGGGATACGAGCAGTACTTC
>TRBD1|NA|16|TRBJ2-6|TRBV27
CASKRQGSPFANVLTF
TGTGCCAGCAAGCGACAGGGATCCCCCTTTGCCAACGTCCTGACTTTC
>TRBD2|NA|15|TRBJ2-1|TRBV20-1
CSARDWLAGHNEQFF
TGCAGTGCTAGAGATTGGCTAGCGGGGCACAATGAGCAGTTCTTC
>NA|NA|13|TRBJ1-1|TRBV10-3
CAISLGMNTEAFF
TGTGCCATCAGTCTCGGGATGAACACTGAAGCTTTCTTT
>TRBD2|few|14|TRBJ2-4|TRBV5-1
CASSLVTSGDEQYF
TGCGCCAGCAGCTTGGTGACTAGCGGTGATGAGCAGTACTTC
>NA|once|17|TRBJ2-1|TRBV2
CASSETGQRATYNEQFF
TGTGCCAGCAGTGAAACCGGGCAGCGGGCTACATACAATGAGCAGTTCTTC
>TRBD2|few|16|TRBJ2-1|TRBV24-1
CATSDLETSRSREQFF
TGTGCCACCAGTGATTTAGAGACTAGCAGGTCGCGGGAGCAGTTCTTC
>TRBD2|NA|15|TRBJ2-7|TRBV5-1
CASSRGDPLSYEQYF
TGCGCCAGCAGCCGGGGGGACCCACTCTCCTACGAGCAGTACTTC
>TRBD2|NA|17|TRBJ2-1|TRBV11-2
CASSSRTSGISYNEQFF
TGTGCCAGCAGCTCCCGGACTAGCGGGATCTCCTACAATGAGCAGTTCTTC
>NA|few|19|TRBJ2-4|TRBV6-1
CASSPFSGRGELAKNIQYF
TGTGCCAGCAGCCCTTTTAGCGGTCGTGGTGAGCTAGCCAAAAACATTCAGTACTTC
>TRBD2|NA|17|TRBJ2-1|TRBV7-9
CASSLGPGLATYNEQFF
TGTGCCAGCAGCTTAGGCCCGGGACTAGCGACCTACAATGAGCAGTTCTTC
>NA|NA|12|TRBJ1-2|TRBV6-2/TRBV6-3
CASRIGPGGYTF
TGTGCCAGCAGGATAGGACCGGGTGGCTACACCTTC
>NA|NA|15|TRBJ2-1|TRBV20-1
CSATVWRDAYNEQFF
TGCAGTGCTACTGTGTGGCGGGACGCCTACAATGAGCAGTTCTTC
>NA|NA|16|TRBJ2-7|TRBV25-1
CASSELGIAGHYEQYF
TGTGCCAGCAGTGAATTGGGGATAGCAGGCCACTACGAGCAGTACTTC
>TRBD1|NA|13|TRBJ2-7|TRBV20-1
CSARETGGNEQYF
TGCAGTGCTAGAGAGACAGGGGGAAACGAGCAGTACTTC
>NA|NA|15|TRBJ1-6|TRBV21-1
CASSKTQGPFGPLHF
TGTGCCAGCAGCAAAACGCAGGGGCCTTTCGGGCCCCTCCACTTT
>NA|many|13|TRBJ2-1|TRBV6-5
CASSYSGADEQFF
TGTGCCAGCAGTTACTCTGGAGCGGATGAGCAGTTCTTC
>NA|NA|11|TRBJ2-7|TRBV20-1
CSARTLYEQYF
TGCAGTGCTAGGACCCTCTACGAGCAGTACTTC
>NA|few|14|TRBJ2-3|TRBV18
CASSPYSLADTQYF
TGTGCCAGCTCACCCTACTCACTAGCAGATACGCAGTATTTT
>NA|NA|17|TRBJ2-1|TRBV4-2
CASSQDSARSSYNEQFF
TGTGCCAGCAGCCAAGATTCGGCTCGAAGCTCCTACAATGAGCAGTTCTTC
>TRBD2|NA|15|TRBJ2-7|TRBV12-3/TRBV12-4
CASTLAGGLSYEQYF
TGTGCTAGCACCCTAGCGGGAGGCCTCTCCTACGAGCAGTACTTC
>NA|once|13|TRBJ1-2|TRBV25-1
CASRDREPYGYTF
TGTGCCAGCAGAGATAGGGAGCCATATGGCTACACCTTC
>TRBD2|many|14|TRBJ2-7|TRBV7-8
CASSSGLAGYEQYF
TGTGCCAGCAGCTCGGGACTAGCGGGGTACGAGCAGTACTTC
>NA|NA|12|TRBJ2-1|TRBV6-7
CASSTAHNEQFF
TGTGCCAGCAGTACGGCCCACAATGAGCAGTTCTTC
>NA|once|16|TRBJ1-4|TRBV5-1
CASSPRGGSTNEKLFF
TGCGCCAGCAGCCCAAGGGGGGGCTCAACTAATGAAAAACTGTTTTTT
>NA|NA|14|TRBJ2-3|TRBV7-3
CASSRTPVADTQYF
TGTGCCAGCAGCCGGACCCCAGTAGCAGATACGCAGTATTTT
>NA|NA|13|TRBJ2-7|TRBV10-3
CAIGLSLWYEQYF
TGTGCCATCGGTCTCAGCCTCTGGTACGAGCAGTACTTC
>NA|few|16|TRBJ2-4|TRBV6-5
CASSYSARIAKNIQYF
TGTGCCAGCAGTTACTCGGCCCGGATAGCCAAAAACATTCAGTACTTC
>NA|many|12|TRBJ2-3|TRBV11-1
CASSPPSRYAYF
TGTGCCAGCAGCCCCCCATCCCGATACGCGTATTTT
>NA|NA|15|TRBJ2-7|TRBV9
CASSAAEGGSYEQYF
TGTGCCAGCAGCGCCGCCGAGGGCGGCTCCTACGAGCAGTACTTC
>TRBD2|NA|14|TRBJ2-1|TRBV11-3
CASSLAGVGVEQFF
TGTGCCAGCAGTTTAGCGGGGGTGGGGGTTGAGCAGTTCTTC
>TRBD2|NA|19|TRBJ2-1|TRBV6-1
CASSRGTSGRGMTYNEQFF
TGTGCCAGCAGCCGTGGGACTAGCGGGAGAGGTATGACCTACAATGAGCAGTTCTTC
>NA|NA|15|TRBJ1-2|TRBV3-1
CASSQAGRPNYGYTF
TGTGCCAGCAGCCAAGCAGGGAGGCCTAACTATGGCTACACCTTC
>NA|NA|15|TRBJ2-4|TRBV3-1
CASSQDSTGLRSQYF
TGTGCCAGCAGCCAAGATTCGACGGGTCTTCGTTCTCAGTACTTC
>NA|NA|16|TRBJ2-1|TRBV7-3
CASSPPQSSQNNEQFF
TGTGCCAGCAGCCCACCCCAGTCGTCCCAAAACAATGAGCAGTTCTTC
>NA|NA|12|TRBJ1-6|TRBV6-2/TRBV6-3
CASRNGNSPLHF
TGTGCCAGCAGAAACGGGAATTCACCCCTCCACTTT
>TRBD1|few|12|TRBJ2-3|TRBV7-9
CASSPRDRAPYF
TGTGCCAGCAGCCCCCGGGACAGGGCCCCGTATTTT
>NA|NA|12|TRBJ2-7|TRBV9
CASSGGENEQYF
TGTGCCAGCAGCGGTGGGGAAAACGAGCAGTACTTC
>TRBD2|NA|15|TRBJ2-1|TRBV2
CASKGSGSFGNEQFF
TGTGCCAGCAAGGGTAGCGGGAGTTTCGGCAATGAGCAGTTCTTC
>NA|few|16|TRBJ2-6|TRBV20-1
CSASRPGGSGANVLTF
TGCAGTGCTAGTCGGCCAGGAGGGTCTGGGGCCAACGTCCTGACTTTC
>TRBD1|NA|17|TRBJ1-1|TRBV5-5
CASSLVSFGTGGTEAFF
TGTGCCAGCAGCTTGGTTAGTTTTGGGACAGGGGGGACTGAAGCTTTCTTT
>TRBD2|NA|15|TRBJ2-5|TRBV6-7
CASSYPTSEQETQYF
TGTGCCAGCAGTTACCCTACTAGCGAGCAAGAGACCCAGTACTTC
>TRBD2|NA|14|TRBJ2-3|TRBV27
CASSPRLGGGYAYF
TGTGCCAGCAGTCCCCGTCTAGGCGGGGGGTACGCGTATTTT
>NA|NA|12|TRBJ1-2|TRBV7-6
CASRPWEGGYTF
TGTGCCAGCAGACCCTGGGAGGGAGGCTACACCTTC
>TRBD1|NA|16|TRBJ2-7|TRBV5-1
CASSLANVGRGNEQYF
TGCGCCAGCAGCTTAGCCAACGTGGGCAGGGGGAACGAGCAGTACTTC
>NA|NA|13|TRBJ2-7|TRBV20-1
CSADRRLGDEQYF
TGCAGTGCTGACCGGCGCCTGGGGGACGAGCAGTACTTC
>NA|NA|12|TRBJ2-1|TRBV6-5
CASSRLVGEQFF
TGTGCCAGCAGCCGACTAGTCGGGGAGCAGTTCTTC
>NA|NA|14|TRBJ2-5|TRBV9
CASSEGTKRETQYF
TGTGCCAGCAGCGAGGGGACCAAGAGAGAGACCCAGTACTTC
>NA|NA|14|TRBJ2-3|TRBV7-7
CASSAGASADTQYF
TGTGCTAGCAGTGCTGGAGCCTCGGCAGATACGCAGTATTTT